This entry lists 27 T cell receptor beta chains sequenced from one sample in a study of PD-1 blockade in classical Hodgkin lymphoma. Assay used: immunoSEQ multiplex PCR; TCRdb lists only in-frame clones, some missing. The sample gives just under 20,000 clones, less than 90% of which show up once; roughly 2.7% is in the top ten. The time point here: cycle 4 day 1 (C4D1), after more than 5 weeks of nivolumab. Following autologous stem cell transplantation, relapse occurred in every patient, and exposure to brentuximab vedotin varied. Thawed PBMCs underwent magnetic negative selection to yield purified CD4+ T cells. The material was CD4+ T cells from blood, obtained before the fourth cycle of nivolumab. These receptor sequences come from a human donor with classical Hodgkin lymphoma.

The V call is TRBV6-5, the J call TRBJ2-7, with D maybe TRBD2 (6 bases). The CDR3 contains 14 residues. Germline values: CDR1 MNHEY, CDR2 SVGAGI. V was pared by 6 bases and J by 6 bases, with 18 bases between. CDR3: CASSPRGWRGEQYF. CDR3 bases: TGTGCCAGCAGCCCCCGGGGGTGGAGGGGCGAGCAGTACTTC.

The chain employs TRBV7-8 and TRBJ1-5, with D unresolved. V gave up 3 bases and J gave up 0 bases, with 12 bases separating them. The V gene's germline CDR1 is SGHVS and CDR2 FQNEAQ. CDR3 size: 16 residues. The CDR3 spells CASSFTTGNSNQPQHF. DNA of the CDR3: TGTGCCAGCAGCTTCACTACGGGGAATAGCAATCAGCCCCAGCATTTT.

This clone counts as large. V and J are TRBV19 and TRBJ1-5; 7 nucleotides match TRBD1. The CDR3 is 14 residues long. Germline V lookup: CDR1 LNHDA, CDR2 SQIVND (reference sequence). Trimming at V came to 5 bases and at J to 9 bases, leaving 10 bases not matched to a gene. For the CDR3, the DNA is TGTGCCAGTAGTCAGACAGGGCAAGAAGGGCCCCAGCATTTT. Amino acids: CASSQTGQEGPQHF.

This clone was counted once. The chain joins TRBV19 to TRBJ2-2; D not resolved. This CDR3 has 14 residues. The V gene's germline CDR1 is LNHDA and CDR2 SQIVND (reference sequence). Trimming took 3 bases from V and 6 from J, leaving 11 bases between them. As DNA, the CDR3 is TGTGCCAGTAGTATCCCCCACCTCCCCGGGGAGCTGTTTTTT. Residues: CASSIPHLPGELFF.

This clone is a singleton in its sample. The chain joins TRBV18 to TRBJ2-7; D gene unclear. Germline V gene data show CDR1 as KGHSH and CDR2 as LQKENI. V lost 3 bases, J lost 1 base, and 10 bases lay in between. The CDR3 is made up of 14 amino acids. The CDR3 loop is CASSPKQDSYEQYF. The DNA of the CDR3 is TGTGCCAGCTCACCGAAGCAGGATTCCTACGAGCAGTACTTC.

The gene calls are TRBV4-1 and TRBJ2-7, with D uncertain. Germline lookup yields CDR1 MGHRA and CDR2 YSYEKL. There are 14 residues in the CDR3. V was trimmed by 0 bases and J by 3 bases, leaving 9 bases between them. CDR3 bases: TGCGCCAGCAGCCAAGACGCGGCGGTCTACGAGCAGTACTTC. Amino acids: CASSQDAAVYEQYF.

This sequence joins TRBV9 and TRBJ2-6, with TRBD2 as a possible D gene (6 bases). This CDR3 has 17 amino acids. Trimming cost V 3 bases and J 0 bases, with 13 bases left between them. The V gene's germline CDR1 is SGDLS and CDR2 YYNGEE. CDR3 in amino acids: CASSAGRSTSGANVLTF. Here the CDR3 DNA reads TGTGCCAGCAGCGCAGGGAGGTCGACCTCTGGGGCCAACGTCCTGACTTTC.

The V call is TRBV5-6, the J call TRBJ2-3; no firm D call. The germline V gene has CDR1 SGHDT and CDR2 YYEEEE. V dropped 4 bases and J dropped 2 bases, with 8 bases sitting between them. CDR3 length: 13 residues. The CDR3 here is CASSPRPTDTQYF. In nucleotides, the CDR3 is TGTGCCAGCAGCCCTCGTCCCACAGATACGCAGTATTTT.

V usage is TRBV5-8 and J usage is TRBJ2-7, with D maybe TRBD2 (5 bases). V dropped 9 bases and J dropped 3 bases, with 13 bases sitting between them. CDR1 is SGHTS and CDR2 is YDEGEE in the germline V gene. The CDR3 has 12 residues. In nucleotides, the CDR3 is TGTGCCACCCCGCGGGCGAACTACGAGCAGTACTTC. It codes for CATPRANYEQYF.

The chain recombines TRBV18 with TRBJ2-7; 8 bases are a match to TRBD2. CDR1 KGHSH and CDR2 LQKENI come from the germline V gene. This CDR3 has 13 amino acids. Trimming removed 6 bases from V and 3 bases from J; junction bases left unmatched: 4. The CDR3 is CASSTSARYEQYF. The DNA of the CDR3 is TGTGCCAGCTCGACTAGCGCTCGCTACGAGCAGTACTTC.

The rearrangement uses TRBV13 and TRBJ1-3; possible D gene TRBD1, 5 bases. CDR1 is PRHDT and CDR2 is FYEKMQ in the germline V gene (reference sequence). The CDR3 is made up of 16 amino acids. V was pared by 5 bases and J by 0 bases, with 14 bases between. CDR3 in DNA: TGTGCCAGCAGCCGCACACAGGCCCACTCTGGAAACACCATATATTTT. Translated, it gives CASSRTQAHSGNTIYF.

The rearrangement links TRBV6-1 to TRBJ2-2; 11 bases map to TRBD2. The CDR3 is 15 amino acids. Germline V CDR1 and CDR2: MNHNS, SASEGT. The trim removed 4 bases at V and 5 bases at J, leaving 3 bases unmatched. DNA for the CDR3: TGTGCCAGCAGTGCCTGGACTAGCGGGACCGGGGAGCTGTTTTTT. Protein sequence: CASSAWTSGTGELFF.

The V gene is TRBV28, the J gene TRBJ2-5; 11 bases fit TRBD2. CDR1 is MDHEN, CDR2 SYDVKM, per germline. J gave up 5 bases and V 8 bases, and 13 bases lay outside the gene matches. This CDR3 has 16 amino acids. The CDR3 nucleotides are TGTGCCAGCTGGGAAAATAGCGGGAGGGCCTATGAGACCCAGTACTTC. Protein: CASWENSGRAYETQYF.

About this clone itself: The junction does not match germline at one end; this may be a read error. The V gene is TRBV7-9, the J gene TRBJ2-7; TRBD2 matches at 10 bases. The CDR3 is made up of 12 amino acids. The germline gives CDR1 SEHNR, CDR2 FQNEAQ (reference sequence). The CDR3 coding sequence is TGTGCCAGCAGCACCGGACTAGCGGAGACCTTATTC. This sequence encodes CASSTGLAETLF.

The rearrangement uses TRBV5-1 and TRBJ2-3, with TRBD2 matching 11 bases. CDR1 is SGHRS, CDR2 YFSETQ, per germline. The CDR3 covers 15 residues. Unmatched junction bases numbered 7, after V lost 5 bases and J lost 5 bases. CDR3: CASRDGTSGLDTQYF. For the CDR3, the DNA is TGCGCCAGCAGGGATGGGACTAGCGGCCTAGATACGCAGTATTTT.

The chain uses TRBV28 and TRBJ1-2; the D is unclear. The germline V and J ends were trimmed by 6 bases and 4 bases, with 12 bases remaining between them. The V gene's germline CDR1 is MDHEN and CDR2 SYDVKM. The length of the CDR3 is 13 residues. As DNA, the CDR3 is TGTGCCAGCAGACCTACGGGGAGCTATGGCTACACCTTC. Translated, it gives CASRPTGSYGYTF.

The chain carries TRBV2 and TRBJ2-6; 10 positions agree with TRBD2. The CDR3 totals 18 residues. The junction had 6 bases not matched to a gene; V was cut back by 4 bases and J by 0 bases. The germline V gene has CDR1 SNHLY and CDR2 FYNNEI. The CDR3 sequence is CASSGTLAGSSGANVLTF. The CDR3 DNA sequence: TGTGCCAGCAGTGGAACACTAGCGGGGAGCTCTGGGGCCAACGTCCTGACTTTC.

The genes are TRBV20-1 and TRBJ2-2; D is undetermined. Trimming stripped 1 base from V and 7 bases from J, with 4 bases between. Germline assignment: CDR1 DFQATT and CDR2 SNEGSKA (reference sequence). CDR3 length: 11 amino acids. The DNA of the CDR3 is TGCAGTGCTAGAGGTTTCGGGGAGCTGTTTTTT. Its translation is CSARGFGELFF.

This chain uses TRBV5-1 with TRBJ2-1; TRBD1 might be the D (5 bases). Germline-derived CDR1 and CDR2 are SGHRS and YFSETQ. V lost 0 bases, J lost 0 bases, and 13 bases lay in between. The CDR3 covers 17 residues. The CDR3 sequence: CASSLGGGVSSYNEQFF. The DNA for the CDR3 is TGCGCCAGCAGCTTGGGGGGCGGCGTTAGCTCCTACAATGAGCAGTTCTTC.

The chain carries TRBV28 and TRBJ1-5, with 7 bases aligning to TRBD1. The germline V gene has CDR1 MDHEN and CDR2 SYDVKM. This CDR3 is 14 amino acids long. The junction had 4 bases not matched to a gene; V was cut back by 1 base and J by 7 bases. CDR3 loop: CASSLLAGGQPQHF. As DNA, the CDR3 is TGTGCCAGCAGTTTATTGGCAGGGGGGCAGCCCCAGCATTTT.

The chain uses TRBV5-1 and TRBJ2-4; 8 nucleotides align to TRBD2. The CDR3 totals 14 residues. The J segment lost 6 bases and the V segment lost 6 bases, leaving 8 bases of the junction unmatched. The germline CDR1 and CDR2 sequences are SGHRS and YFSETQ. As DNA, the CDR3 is TGCGCCAGCACCATTACTAGCGGATCAAACATTCAGTACTTC. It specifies CASTITSGSNIQYF. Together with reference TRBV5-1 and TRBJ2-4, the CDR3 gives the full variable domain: KAGVTQTPRYLIKTRGQQVTLSCSPISGHRSVSWYQQTPGQGLQFLFEYFSETQRNKGNFPGRFSGRQFSNSRSEMNVSTLELGDSALYLCASTITSGSNIQYFGAGTRLSVL.

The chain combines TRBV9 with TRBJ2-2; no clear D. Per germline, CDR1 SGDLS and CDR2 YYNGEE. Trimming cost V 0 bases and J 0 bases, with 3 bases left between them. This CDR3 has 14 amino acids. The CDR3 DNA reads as TGTGCCAGCAGCGTAGCGACGAACACCGGGGAGCTGTTTTTT. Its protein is CASSVATNTGELFF.

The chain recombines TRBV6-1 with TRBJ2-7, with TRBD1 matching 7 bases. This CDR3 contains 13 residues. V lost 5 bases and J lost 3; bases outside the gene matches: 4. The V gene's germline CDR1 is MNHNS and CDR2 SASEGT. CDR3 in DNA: TGTGCCAGCAGTTTCTCAGGGGGCTACGAGCAGTACTTC. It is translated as CASSFSGGYEQYF.

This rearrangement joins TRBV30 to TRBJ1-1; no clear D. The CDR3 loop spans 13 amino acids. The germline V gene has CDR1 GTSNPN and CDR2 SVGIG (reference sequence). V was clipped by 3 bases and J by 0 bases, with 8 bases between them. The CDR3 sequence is CAWSTNMNTEAFF. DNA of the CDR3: TGTGCCTGGAGCACAAACATGAACACTGAAGCTTTCTTT.

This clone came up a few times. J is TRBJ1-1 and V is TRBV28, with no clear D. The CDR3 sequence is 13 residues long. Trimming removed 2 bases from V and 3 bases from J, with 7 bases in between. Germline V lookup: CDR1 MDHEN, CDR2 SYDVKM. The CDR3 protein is CASSLPLDTEAFF. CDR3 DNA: TGTGCCAGCAGTTTACCCCTGGACACTGAAGCTTTCTTT.

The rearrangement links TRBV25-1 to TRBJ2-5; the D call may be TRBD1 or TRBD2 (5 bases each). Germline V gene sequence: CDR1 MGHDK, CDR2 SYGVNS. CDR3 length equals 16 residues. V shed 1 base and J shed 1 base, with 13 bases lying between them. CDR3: CASSESGLGVQETQYF. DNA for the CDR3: TGTGCCAGCAGTGAATCAGGGCTGGGAGTCCAAGAGACCCAGTACTTC.

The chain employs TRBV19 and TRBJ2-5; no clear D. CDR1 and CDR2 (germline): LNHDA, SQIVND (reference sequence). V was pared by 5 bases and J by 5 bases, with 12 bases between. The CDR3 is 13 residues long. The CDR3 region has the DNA TGTGCCAGTAGTCGCTCGATTGAGGAGACCCAGTACTTC. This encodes CASSRSIEETQYF.